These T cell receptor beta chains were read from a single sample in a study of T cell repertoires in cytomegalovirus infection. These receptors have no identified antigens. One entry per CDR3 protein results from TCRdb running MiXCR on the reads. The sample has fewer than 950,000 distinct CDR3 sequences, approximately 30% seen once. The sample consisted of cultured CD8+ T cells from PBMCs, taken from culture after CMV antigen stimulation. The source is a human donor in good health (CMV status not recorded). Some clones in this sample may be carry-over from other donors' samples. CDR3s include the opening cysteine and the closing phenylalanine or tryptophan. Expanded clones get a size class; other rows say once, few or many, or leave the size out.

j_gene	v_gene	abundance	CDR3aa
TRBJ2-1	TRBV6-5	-	CASSPGQGILNEQFF
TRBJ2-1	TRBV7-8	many	CASSTRGINEQFF
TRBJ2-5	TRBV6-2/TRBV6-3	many	CASSTGGKETQYF
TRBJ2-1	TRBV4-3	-	CASSQGPGGGQGRNEQFF
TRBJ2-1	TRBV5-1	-	CASSVLAGGGYNEQFF
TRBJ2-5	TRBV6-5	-	CASSYSTGRGAGETQYF
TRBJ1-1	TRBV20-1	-	CSAPGQMNTEAFF
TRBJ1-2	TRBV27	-	CASSLSSRGWRYGYTF
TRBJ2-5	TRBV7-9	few	CASSSPVRQETQYF
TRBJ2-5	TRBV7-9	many	CASSWGGQGAQETQYF
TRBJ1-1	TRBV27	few	CASSLSGARTGTNTEAFF
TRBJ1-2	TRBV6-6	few	CASAEPGGPDGYTF
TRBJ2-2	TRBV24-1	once	CATSDFPSANTGELFF
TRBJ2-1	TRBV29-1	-	CSVLGTSGDKYNEQFF
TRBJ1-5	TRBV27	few	CASGWTGGNQPQHF
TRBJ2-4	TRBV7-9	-	CASSLYLQNIQYF
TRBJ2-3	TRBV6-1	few	CASRRDRPSTDTQYF
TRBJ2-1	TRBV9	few	CASSDRMAGTGPYNEQFF
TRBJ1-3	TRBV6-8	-	CASSSLRNTIYF
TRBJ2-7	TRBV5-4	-	CASSLSPVGSIVEQYF
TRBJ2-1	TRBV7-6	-	CASSLGWGPLNEQFF
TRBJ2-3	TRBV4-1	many	CASSQGRGDTQYF
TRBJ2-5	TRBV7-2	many	CASSLWDRQETQYF
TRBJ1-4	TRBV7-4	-	CASSRSTGGREKLFF
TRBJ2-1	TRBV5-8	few	CASSIPPRYNEQFF
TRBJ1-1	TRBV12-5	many	CASRKFVPMNTEAFF
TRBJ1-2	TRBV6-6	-	CASSQDSLRYGYTF
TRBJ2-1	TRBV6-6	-	CASHGGRSYNEQFF
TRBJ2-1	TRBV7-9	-	CASSLTAGGIDEQFF
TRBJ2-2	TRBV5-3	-	CASSLTELFF
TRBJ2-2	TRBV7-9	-	CASRPRTGGPGTGELFF
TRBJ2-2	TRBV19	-	CASGHINTGELFF
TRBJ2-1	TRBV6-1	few	CASSEAGRLAGGRRSNEQFF
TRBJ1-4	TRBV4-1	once	CASSQDPHRGKDFPEANEKLFF
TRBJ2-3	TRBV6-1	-	CASPDRGPLTDTQYF
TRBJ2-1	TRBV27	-	CASLSPSYNEQFF
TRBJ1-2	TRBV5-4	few	CASTLGPLYGYTF
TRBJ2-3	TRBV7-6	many	CASSLNGGSPPDTQYF
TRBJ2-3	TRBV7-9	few	CASSLTTSGGITDTQYF